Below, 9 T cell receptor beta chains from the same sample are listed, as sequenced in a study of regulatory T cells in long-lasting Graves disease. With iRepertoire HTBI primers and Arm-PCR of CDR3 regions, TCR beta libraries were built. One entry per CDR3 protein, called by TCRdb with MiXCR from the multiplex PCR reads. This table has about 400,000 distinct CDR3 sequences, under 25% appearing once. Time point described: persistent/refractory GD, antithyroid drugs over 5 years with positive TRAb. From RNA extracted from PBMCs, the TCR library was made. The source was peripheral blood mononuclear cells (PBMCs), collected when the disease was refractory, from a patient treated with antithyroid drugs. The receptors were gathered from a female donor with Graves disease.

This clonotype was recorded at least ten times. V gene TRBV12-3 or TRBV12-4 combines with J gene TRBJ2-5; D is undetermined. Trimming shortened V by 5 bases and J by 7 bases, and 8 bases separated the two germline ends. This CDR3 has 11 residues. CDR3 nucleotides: TGTGCCAGCAGTGACCTAGGGACCCAGTACTTC. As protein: CASSDLGTQYF.

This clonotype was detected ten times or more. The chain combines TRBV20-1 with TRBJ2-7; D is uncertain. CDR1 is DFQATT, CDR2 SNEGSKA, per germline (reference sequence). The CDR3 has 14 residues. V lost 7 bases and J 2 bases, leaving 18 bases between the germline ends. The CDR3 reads CSVQAWTPPYEQYF. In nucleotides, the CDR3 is TGCAGTGTTCAGGCCTGGACCCCTCCCTACGAGCAGTACTTC.

The chain's CDR3 is CASSERSGGNSPLHF. The DNA for the CDR3 is TGCGCCAGCAGTGAGCGTTCAGGGGGTAATTCACCCCTCCACTTT. The V and J genes are TRBV10-2 and TRBJ1-6; 7 bases align to TRBD1. The length of the CDR3 is 15 residues. J gave up 6 bases and V 2 bases, and 4 bases lay outside the gene matches. CDR1 is WSHSY and CDR2 is SAAADI in the germline V gene.

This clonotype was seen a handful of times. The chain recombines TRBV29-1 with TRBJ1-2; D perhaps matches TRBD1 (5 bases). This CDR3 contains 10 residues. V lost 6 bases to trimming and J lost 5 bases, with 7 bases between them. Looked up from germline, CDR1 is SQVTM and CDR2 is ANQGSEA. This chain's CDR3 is CSVWGYGYTF. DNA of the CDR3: TGCAGCGTCTGGGGGTATGGCTACACCTTC.

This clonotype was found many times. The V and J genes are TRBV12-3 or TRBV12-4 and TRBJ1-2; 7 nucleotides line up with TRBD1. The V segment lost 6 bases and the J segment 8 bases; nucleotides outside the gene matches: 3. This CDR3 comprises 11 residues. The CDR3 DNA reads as TGTGCCAGCAGCCTGGGACAGGGCTACACCTTC. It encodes CASSLGQGYTF.

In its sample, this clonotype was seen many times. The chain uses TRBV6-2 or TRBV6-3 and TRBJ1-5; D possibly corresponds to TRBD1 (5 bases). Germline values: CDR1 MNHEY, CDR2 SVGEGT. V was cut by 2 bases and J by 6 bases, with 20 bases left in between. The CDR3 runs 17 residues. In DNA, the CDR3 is TGTGCCAGCAGTTACCATTCCGGGACGTTTTTCGGTCAGCCCCAGCATTTT. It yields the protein CASSYHSGTFFGQPQHF.

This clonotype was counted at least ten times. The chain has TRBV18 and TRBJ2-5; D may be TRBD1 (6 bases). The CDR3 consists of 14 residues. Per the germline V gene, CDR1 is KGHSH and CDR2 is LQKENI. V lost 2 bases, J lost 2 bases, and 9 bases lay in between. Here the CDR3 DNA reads TGTGCCAGCTCACCAGTCGACAGGCAAGAGACCCAGTACTTC. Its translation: CASSPVDRQETQYF. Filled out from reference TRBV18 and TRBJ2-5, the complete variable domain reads NAGVMQNPRHLVRRRGQEARLRCSPMKGHSHVYWYRQLPEEGLKFMVYLQKENIIDESGMPKERFSAEFPKEGPSILRIQQVVRGDSAAYFCASSPVDRQETQYFGPGTRLLVL.

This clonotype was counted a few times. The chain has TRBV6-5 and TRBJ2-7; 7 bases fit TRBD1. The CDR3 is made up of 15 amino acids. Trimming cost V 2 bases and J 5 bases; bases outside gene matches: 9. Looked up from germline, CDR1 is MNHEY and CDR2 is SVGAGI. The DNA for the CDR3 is TGTGCCAGCAGTTACCAAGACTACAGGGGCGACGAGCAGTACTTC. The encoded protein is CASSYQDYRGDEQYF.

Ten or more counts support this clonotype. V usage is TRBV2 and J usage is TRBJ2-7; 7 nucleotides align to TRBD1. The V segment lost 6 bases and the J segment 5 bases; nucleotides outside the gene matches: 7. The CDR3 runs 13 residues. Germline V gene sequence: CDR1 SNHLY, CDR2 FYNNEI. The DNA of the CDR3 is TGTGCCAGCAGGAGGGGGCTCCGGGACGAGCAGTACTTC. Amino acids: CASRRGLRDEQYF. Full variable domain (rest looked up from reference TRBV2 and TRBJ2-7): EPEVTQTPSHQVTQMGQEVILRCVPISNHLYFYWYRQILGQKVEFLVSFYNNEISEKSEIFDDQFSVERPDGSNFTLKIRSTKLEDSAMYFCASRRGLRDEQYFGPGTRLTVT.